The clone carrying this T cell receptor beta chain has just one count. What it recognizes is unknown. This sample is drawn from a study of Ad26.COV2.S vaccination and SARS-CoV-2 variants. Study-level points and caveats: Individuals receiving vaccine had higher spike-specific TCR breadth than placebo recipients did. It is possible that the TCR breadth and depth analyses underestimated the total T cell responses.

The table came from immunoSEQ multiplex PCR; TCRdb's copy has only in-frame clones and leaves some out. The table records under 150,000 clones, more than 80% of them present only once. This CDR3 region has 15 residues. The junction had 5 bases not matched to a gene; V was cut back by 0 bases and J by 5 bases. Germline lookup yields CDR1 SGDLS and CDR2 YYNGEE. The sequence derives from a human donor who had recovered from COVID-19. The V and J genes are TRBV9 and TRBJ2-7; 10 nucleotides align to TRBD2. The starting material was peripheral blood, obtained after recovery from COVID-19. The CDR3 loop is CASSVGPLAGDEQYF. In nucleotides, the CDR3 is TGTGCCAGCAGCGTAGGTCCTCTAGCGGGGGACGAGCAGTACTTC.